This TCR beta chain appears in the sequencing data of a study of molecular identifiers for immune sequencing clone quantification. Whole-study context: Replicates split RNA from roughly 21,000 or 96,000 naive CD8 cells five ways, and the researchers sequenced four portions.

Libraries for naive CD8 T cells, which were made from around 20,000 to 1,000,000 sorted cells, drew on 10%, 30% or 50% of the RNA. Sorting isolated naive CD8 T cells as CD8+CD4-CCR7+CD45RA+ events. For this clonotype: The antigen remains undetermined.

Deletions cut 1 base from V and 2 bases from J, with 16 bases between. The CDR3 contains 17 residues. TCRdb reanalysed the PCR reads using MiXCR and keeps one entry per CDR3 protein. This sample has about 640,000 distinct CDR3 sequences, with around 20% found just once. Study findings and constraints: Clones above 20 RNA copies contained over 98% of effector molecules and under 1% of naive molecules.

Sequenced material: naive CD8+ T cells from blood, with Jurkat cell RNA spiked in. Subset described: FACS-sorted CD8+CD4-CCR7+CD45RA+ naive T cells. The sequence derives from a human donor in good health. Some libraries in this study had Jurkat cell RNA spiked in. The chain uses TRBV12-3 or TRBV12-4 and TRBJ2-3; D may be TRBD1 or TRBD2 (6 bases each). The CDR3 sequence: CASSLEGFRGPTDTQYF. CDR3 in DNA: TGTGCCAGCAGTTTAGAAGGGTTCCGGGGGCCCACAGATACGCAGTATTTT.